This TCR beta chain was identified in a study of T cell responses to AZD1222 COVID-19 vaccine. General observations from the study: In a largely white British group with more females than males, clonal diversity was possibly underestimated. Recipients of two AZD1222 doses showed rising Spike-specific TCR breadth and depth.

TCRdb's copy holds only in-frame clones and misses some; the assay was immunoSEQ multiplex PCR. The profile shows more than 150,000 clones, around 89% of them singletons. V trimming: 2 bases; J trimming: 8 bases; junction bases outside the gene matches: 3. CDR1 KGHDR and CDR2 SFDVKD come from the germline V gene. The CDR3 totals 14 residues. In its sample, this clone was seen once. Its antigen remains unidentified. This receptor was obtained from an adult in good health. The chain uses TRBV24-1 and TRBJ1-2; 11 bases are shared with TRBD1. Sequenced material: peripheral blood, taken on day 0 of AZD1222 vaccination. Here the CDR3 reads CATSDSGQGEGYTF. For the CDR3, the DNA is TGTGCCACCAGTGATTCGGGACAGGGGGAGGGCTACACCTTC.